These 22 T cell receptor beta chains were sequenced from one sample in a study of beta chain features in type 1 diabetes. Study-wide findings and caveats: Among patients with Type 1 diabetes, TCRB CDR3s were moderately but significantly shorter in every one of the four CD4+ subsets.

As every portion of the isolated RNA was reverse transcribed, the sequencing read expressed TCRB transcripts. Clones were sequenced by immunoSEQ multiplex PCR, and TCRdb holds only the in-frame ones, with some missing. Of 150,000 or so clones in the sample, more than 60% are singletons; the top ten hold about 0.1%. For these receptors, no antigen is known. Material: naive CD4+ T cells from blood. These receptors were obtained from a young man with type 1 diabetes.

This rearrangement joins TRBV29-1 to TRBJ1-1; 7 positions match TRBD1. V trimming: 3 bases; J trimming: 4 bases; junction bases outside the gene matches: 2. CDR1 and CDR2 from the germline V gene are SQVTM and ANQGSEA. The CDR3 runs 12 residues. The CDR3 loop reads CSVDAGGTEAFF. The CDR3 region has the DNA TGCAGCGTTGATGCAGGGGGCACTGAAGCTTTCTTT.

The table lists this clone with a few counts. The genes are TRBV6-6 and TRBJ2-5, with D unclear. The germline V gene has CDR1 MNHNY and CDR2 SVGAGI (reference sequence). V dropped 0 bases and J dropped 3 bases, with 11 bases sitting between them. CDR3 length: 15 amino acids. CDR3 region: CASSYSSTYKETQYF. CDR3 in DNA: TGTGCCAGCAGTTACTCGTCGACTTATAAAGAGACCCAGTACTTC.

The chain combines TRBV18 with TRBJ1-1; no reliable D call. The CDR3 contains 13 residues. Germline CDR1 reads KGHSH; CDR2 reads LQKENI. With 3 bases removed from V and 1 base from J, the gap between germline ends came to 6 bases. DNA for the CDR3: TGTGCCAGCTCACCGGCAGCGAACACTGAAGCTTTCTTT. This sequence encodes CASSPAANTEAFF.

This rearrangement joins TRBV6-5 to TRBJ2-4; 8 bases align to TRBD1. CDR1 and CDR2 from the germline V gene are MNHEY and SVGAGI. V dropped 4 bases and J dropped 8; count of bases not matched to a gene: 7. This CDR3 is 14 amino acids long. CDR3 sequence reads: CASSSGTGGDIQYF. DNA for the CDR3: TGTGCCAGCAGTTCCGGGACAGGCGGCGACATTCAGTACTTC.

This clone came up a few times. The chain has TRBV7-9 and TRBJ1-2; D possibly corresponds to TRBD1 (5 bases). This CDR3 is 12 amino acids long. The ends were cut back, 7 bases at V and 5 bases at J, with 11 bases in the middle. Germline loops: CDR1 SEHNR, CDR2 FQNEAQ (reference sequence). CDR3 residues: CASTLGGYGYTF. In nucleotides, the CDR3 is TGTGCCAGCACCCTCGGGGGGTATGGCTACACCTTC.

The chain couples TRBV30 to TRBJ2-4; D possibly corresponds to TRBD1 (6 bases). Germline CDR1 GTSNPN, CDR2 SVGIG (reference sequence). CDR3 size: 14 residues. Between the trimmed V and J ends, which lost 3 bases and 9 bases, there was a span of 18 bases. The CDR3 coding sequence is TGTGCCTGGAGACCACAGGGTCCCCGCGGCATTCAGTACTTC. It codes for CAWRPQGPRGIQYF.

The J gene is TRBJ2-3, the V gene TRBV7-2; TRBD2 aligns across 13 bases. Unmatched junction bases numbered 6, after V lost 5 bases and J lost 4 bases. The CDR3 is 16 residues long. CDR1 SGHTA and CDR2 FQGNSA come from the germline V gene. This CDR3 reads CASSTGLAGAPDTQYF. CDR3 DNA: TGTGCCAGCAGCACTGGACTAGCGGGGGCCCCAGATACGCAGTATTTT.

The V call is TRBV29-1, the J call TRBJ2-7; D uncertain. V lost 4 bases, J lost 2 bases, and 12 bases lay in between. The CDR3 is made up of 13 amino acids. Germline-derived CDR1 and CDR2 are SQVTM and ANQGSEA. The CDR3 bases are TGCAGCGTTGTTTCTCCGGGTACCTACGAGCAGTACTTC. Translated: CSVVSPGTYEQYF.

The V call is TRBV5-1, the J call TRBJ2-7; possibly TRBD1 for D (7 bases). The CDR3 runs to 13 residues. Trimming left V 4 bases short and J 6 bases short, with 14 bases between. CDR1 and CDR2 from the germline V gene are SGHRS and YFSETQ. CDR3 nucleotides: TGCGCCAGCAGCGGCGGGACAGCTTTCGAGCAGTACTTC. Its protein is CASSGGTAFEQYF.

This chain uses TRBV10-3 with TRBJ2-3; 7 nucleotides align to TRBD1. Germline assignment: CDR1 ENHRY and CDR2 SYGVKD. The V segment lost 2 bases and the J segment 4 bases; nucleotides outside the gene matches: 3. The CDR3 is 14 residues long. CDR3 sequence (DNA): TGTGCCATCAGTGAGACCACAGGGGCAGATACGCAGTATTTT. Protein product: CAISETTGADTQYF.

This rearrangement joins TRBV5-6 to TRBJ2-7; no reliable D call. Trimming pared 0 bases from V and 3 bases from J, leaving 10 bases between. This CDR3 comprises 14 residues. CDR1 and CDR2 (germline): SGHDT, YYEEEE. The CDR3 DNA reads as TGTGCCAGCAGCTTGGGTATGAACGGCTACGAGCAGTACTTC. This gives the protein CASSLGMNGYEQYF.

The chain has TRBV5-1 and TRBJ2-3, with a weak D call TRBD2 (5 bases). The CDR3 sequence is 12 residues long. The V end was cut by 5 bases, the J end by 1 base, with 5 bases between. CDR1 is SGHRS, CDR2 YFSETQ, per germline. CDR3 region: CASREGTDTQYF. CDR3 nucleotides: TGCGCCAGCAGGGAGGGCACAGATACGCAGTATTTT.

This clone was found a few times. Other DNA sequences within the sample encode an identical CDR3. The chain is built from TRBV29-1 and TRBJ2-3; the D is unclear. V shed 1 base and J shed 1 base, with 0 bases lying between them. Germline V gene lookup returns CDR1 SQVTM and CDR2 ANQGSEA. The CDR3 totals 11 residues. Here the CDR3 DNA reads TGCAGCGTTGAAGGCACAGATACGCAGTATTTT. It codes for CSVEGTDTQYF.

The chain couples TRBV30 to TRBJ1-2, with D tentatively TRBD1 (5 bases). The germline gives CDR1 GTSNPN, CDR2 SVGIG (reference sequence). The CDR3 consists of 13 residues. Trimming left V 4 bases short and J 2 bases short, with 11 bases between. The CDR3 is CAWTRGQNYGYTF. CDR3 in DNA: TGTGCCTGGACGCGAGGACAAAACTATGGCTACACCTTC.

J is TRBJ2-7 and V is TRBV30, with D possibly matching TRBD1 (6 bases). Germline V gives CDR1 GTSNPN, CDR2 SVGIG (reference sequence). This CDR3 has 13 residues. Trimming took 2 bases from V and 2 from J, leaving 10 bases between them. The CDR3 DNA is TGTGCCTGGAGTCCCGGACAGCCCTACGAGCAGTACTTC. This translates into CAWSPGQPYEQYF.

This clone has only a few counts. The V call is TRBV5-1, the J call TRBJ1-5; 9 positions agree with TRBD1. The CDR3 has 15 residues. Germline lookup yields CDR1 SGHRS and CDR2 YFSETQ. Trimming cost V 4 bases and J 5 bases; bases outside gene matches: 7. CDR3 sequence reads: CASSQTGDRDQPQHF. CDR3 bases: TGCGCCAGCAGCCAGACAGGGGACAGGGATCAGCCCCAGCATTTT.

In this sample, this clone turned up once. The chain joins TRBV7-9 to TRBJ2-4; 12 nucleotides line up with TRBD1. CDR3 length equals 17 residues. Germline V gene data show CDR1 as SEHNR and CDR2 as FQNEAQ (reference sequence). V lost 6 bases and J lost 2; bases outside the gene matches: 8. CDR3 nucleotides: TGTGCCAGCAGTCAGGCGGGACAGGGGGCAACCAAAAACATTCAGTACTTC. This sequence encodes CASSQAGQGATKNIQYF. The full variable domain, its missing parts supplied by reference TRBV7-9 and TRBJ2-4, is DTGVSQNPRHKITKRGQNVTFRCDPISEHNRLYWYRQTLGQGPEFLTYFQNEAQLEKSRLLSDRFSAERPKGSFSTLEIQRTEQGDSAMYLCASSQAGQGATKNIQYFGAGTRLSVL.

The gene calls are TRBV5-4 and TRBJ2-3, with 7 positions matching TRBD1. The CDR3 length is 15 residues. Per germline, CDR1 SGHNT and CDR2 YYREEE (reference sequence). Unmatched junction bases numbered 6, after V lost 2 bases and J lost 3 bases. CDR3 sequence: CASSFDRELTDTQYF. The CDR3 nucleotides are TGTGCCAGCAGCTTCGACAGGGAGTTGACAGATACGCAGTATTTT.

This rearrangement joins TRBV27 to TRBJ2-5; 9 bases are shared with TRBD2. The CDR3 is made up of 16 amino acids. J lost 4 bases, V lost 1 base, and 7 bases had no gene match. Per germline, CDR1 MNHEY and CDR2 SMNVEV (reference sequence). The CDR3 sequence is CASSLLGGGAGETQYF. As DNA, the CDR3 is TGTGCCAGCAGTTTATTGGGCGGGGGGGCTGGAGAGACCCAGTACTTC.

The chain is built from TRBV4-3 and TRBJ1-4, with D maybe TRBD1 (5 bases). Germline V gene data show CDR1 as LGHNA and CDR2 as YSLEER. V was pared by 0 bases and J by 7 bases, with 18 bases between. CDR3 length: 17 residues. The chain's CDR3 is CASSQDGAGRRTEKLFF. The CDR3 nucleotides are TGCGCCAGCAGCCAAGATGGGGCAGGGAGACGGACTGAAAAACTGTTTTTT.

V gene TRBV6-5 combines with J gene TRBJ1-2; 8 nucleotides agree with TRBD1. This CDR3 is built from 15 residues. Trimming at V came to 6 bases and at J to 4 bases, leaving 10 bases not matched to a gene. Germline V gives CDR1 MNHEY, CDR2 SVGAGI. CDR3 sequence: CASSRTGGLSYGYTF. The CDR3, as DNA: TGTGCCAGCAGCCGAACAGGGGGTTTATCCTATGGCTACACCTTC.

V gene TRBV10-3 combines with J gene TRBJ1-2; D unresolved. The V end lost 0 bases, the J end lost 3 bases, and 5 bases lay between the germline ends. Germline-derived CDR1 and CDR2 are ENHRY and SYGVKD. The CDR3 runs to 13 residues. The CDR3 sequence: CAISESAHYGYTF. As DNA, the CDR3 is TGTGCCATCAGTGAGTCCGCTCACTATGGCTACACCTTC.